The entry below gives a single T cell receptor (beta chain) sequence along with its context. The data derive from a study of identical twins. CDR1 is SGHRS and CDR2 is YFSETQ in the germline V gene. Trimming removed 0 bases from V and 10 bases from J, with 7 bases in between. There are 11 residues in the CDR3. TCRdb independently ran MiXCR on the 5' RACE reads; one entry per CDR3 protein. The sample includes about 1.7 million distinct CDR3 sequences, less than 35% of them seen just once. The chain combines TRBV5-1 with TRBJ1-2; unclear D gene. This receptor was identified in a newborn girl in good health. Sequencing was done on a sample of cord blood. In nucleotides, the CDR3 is TGCGCCAGCAGCTTGGGTATCGACTACACCTTC. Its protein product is CASSLGIDYTF.